The next 15 T cell receptor beta chains were all read from a single sample in a study of cytomegalovirus exposure and HLA in healthy donors. 60 Vbeta and 13 Jbeta primers were used in PCR. The method was immunoSEQ multiplex PCR; TCRdb's version includes in-frame clones alone and lacks a portion of them. The sample holds 65,000 to 95,000 clones; around 79% are singletons and the top ten take roughly an eighth. Sequencing used PBMCs. The receptors here all came from a human donor in good health.

By sample fraction, this clone is medium-sized (0.01 to 0.1%). The chain uses TRBV5-6 and TRBJ2-1; D unclear. This CDR3 contains 15 residues. Germline values: CDR1 SGHDT, CDR2 YYEEEE. Trimming pared 4 bases from V and 0 bases from J, leaving 11 bases between. This CDR3 is CASSAGSNSYNEQFF. The CDR3 region has the DNA TGTGCCAGCAGCGCCGGGTCTAACTCCTACAATGAGCAGTTCTTC.

The V and J genes are TRBV11-2 and TRBJ2-2; weak D call: TRBD2 (5 bases). CDR1 and CDR2 from the germline V gene are SGHAT and FQNNGV. The CDR3 totals 16 residues. The V end was cut by 0 bases, the J end by 4 bases, with 12 bases between. CDR3 loop: CASSLEAVAGTGELFF. CDR3 nucleotides: TGTGCCAGCAGCTTAGAGGCAGTCGCGGGCACCGGGGAGCTGTTTTTT. The variable domain in full, with the rest retrieved from reference TRBV11-2 and TRBJ2-2, is EAGVAQSPRYKIIEKRQSVAFWCNPISGHATLYWYQQILGQGPKLLIQFQNNGVVDDSQLPKDRFSAERLKGVDSTLKIQPAKLEDSAVYLCASSLEAVAGTGELFFGEGSRLTVL.

The CDR3 sequence is CASSVRPISTDTQYF. The CDR3, as DNA: TGTGCCAGCAGCGTCCGCCCTATAAGCACAGATACGCAGTATTTT. V and J are TRBV9 and TRBJ2-3; D gene uncertain. V was clipped by 2 bases and J by 0 bases, with 10 bases between them. CDR1 is SGDLS, CDR2 YYNGEE, per germline. The CDR3 sequence is 15 residues long.

The chain has TRBV5-1 and TRBJ1-2; 7 positions agree with TRBD1. The CDR3 is 15 amino acids. The junction had 13 bases not matched to a gene; V was cut back by 4 bases and J by 7 bases. The germline V gene has CDR1 SGHRS and CDR2 YFSETQ. The DNA of the CDR3 is TGCGCCAGCAGCACCGCGTTAGTAGGGGGCTCTGGCTACACCTTC. It translates to CASSTALVGGSGYTF.

V and J are TRBV6-1 and TRBJ1-2; 7 nucleotides line up with TRBD1. From germline, CDR1 is MNHNS and CDR2 SASEGT. This CDR3 has 16 amino acids. J was trimmed by 4 bases and V by 0 bases; bases with no gene match: 8. The CDR3 reads CASSEATGSIGYGYTF. In DNA form, the CDR3 reads TGTGCCAGCAGTGAAGCGACAGGGAGTATTGGCTATGGCTACACCTTC.

In this sample, this clone turned up a few times. The chain uses TRBV5-1 and TRBJ2-2, with D maybe TRBD2 (6 bases). V lost 3 bases, J lost 6 bases, and 9 bases lay in between. The CDR3 length is 13 residues. CDR1 SGHRS and CDR2 YFSETQ come from the germline V gene. The CDR3 sequence: CASSSSAAGELFF. CDR3 DNA: TGCGCCAGCAGCTCTAGCGCGGCCGGGGAGCTGTTTTTT.

The genes are TRBV5-1 and TRBJ1-3; 7 bases agree with TRBD1. The CDR3 contains 16 residues. V trimming: 2 bases; J trimming: 0 bases; junction bases outside the gene matches: 5. Germline lookup yields CDR1 SGHRS and CDR2 YFSETQ. The CDR3 DNA follows: TGCGCCAGCAGCTTAACCGGGACAGACTCTGGAAACACCATATATTTT. It specifies CASSLTGTDSGNTIYF. Full variable domain (outside the CDR3, taken from reference TRBV5-1 and TRBJ1-3): KAGVTQTPRYLIKTRGQQVTLSCSPISGHRSVSWYQQTPGQGLQFLFEYFSETQRNKGNFPGRFSGRQFSNSRSEMNVSTLELGDSALYLCASSLTGTDSGNTIYFGEGSWLTVV.

This sequence joins TRBV19 and TRBJ1-5, with 9 bases lining up with TRBD1. Germline CDR1 and CDR2: LNHDA and SQIVND (reference sequence). The trim removed 6 bases at V and 5 bases at J, leaving 8 bases unmatched. The CDR3 runs to 15 residues. CDR3 amino acids: CASSRDREGDQPQHF. The CDR3 coding sequence is TGTGCCAGTAGCCGGGACAGGGAAGGGGATCAGCCCCAGCATTTT.

The chain employs TRBV15 and TRBJ2-7; D gene uncertain. Trimming removed 5 bases from V and 1 base from J, with 12 bases in between. The CDR3 is 14 amino acids. Germline CDR1 and CDR2: LNHNV and YYDKDF (reference sequence). CDR3 amino acids: CATSPVAVSYEQYF. In nucleotides, the CDR3 is TGTGCCACCAGCCCCGTCGCGGTATCCTACGAGCAGTACTTC.

This clone has a handful of counts. The rearrangement links TRBV5-1 to TRBJ2-7, with 10 bases matching TRBD1. V trimming: 0 bases; J trimming: 7 bases; junction bases outside the gene matches: 13. Germline-derived CDR1 and CDR2 are SGHRS and YFSETQ. CDR3 length equals 17 residues. CDR3 DNA sequence: TGCGCCAGCAGCTTGGCCTCCGGGACAGGGGCCTTGGGAGAGCAGTACTTC. Encoded protein: CASSLASGTGALGEQYF.

The rearrangement joins TRBV15 to TRBJ1-1; TRBD1 is a possible D gene (5 bases). CDR3 length: 14 amino acids. V was clipped by 4 bases and J by 1 base, with 10 bases between them. The germline gives CDR1 LNHNV, CDR2 YYDKDF (reference sequence). Here the CDR3 DNA reads TGTGCCACCAGCAAATGGGGGGGGAACACTGAAGCTTTCTTT. This sequence encodes CATSKWGGNTEAFF.

The genes are TRBV4-1 and TRBJ2-5; no clear D. V was clipped by 1 base and J by 5 bases, with 20 bases between them. The CDR3 has 17 residues. Germline V gene lookup returns CDR1 MGHRA and CDR2 YSYEKL. CDR3 nucleotides: TGCGCCAGCAGCCAAGGTGAGGTCAACATAAAGAAGGAGACCCAGTACTTC. It specifies CASSQGEVNIKKETQYF.

This rearrangement joins TRBV4-1 to TRBJ2-7, with a weak D call TRBD2 (5 bases). With 1 base removed from V and 4 bases from J, the gap between germline ends came to 17 bases. CDR1 MGHRA and CDR2 YSYEKL come from the germline V gene. The length of the CDR3 is 16 residues. The CDR3 is CASSQGVGNKQYEQYF. CDR3 DNA: TGCGCCAGCAGCCAAGGAGTCGGGAACAAACAGTACGAGCAGTACTTC.

This rearrangement joins TRBV11-2 to TRBJ2-1; the match to TRBD1 covers 7 bases. V lost 1 base and J lost 2; bases outside the gene matches: 2. From germline, CDR1 is SGHAT and CDR2 FQNNGV. CDR3 size: 15 residues. CDR3 in DNA: TGTGCCAGCAGCTTAGTGGGACAGACCTACAATGAGCAGTTCTTC. Translation: CASSLVGQTYNEQFF.

This clone is a singleton in its sample. This chain joins TRBV4-1 and TRBJ1-1; 11 nucleotides agree with TRBD1. This CDR3 contains 15 residues. V was clipped by 6 bases and J by 4 bases; unmatched bases: 7. CDR1 and CDR2 (germline): MGHRA, YSYEKL. The CDR3: CASSGGQGAGTEAFF. CDR3 bases: TGCGCCAGCAGTGGTGGACAGGGGGCGGGCACTGAAGCTTTCTTT.